These 3 T cell receptor beta chains came from one sample sequenced in a study of cytomegalovirus exposure and HLA in healthy donors. Amplification used 60 Vbeta primers and 13 Jbeta primers. Here immunoSEQ multiplex PCR was the method, and the copy in TCRdb shows in-frame clones only, minus some. The table includes 120,000 to 150,000 clones, approximately 78% detected once. Sequencing was done on a sample of PBMCs. All receptors derive from a man aged 40-49 years in good health and CMV-seropositive.

CDR3 residues: CASSPGQGKVYEQYF. The CDR3 nucleotides read TGTGCCAGCAGCCCGGGACAGGGGAAGGTCTACGAGCAGTACTTC. The genes are TRBV7-9 and TRBJ2-7; TRBD1 matches 10 bases. The CDR3 covers 15 residues. Germline CDR1 SEHNR, CDR2 FQNEAQ (reference sequence). The ends lost 5 bases at V and 3 bases at J; junction bases unmatched: 7.

V usage is TRBV30 and J usage is TRBJ2-1; TRBD2 matches 7 bases. Germline CDR1 is GTSNPN and CDR2 is SVGIG (reference sequence). The CDR3 has 15 residues. The trim removed 0 bases at V and 5 bases at J, leaving 7 bases unmatched. The CDR3 DNA reads TGTGCCTGGAGTGTAGGTACTAGCGAAAACAATGAGCAGTTCTTC. Protein: CAWSVGTSENNEQFF. The whole variable domain, remainder taken from reference TRBV30 and TRBJ2-1, is SQTIHQWPATLVQPVGSPLSLECTVEGTSNPNLYWYRQAAGRGLQLLFYSVGIGQISSEVPQNLSASRPQDRQFILSSKKLLLSDSGFYLCAWSVGTSENNEQFFGPGTRLTVL.

The chain combines TRBV6-4 with TRBJ2-3, with D possibly being TRBD2 (5 bases). Between the trimmed V and J ends, which lost 3 bases and 2 bases, there was a span of 9 bases. CDR1 and CDR2 from the germline V gene are MRHNA and SNTAGT. This CDR3 comprises 14 residues. For the CDR3, the DNA is TGTGCCAGCAGTGAAACGGGGAACACAGATACGCAGTATTTT. It specifies CASSETGNTDTQYF.